This passage covers 30 T cell receptor beta chains from one sample sequenced in a study of cytomegalovirus exposure and HLA in healthy donors. In the PCR, 60 Vbeta and 13 Jbeta primers were used. Assay used: immunoSEQ multiplex PCR; TCRdb lists only in-frame clones, some missing. The table includes tens of thousands of clones, around 9.1% detected once. The sample taken for sequencing was PBMCs. The receptor source for this set is a man aged 55-75 years in good health and CMV-seropositive.

This clone has more than one count but fewer than ten. V is TRBV5-4 and J is TRBJ2-6, with D possibly being TRBD1 (5 bases). The CDR3 contains 16 residues. CDR1 SGHNT and CDR2 YYREEE come from the germline V gene (reference sequence). The V gene lost 1 base and the J gene lost 1 base, with 9 bases spanning the gap. The CDR3 DNA reads as TGTGCCAGCAGCTTGCAGACAGCGTCTGGGGCCAACGTCCTGACTTTC. This codes for CASSLQTASGANVLTF.

The rearrangement links TRBV28 to TRBJ1-1; D not certain. V lost 2 bases and J 7 bases, leaving 11 bases between the germline ends. The germline V gene encodes CDR1 MDHEN and CDR2 SYDVKM. This CDR3 is built from 13 residues. In DNA, the CDR3 is TGTGCCAGCAGTTTAAGAGCGGGCGATGAAGCTTTCTTT. Its protein product is CASSLRAGDEAFF.

This clone showed up just a few times. This chain connects TRBV15 to TRBJ1-4; D not certain. This CDR3 is built from 15 residues. V shed 2 bases and J shed 0 bases, with 7 bases lying between them. CDR1 and CDR2 from the germline V gene are LNHNV and YYDKDF (reference sequence). The CDR3 region has the DNA TGTGCCACCAGCAGAAACTCGGCAACTAATGAAAAACTGTTTTTT. It encodes CATSRNSATNEKLFF. The full variable domain, with the rest looked up from reference TRBV15 and TRBJ1-4, is DAMVIQNPRYQVTQFGKPVTLSCSQTLNHNVMYWYQQKSSQAPKLLFHYYDKDFNNEADTPDNFQSRRPNTSFCFLDIRSPGLGDTAMYLCATSRNSATNEKLFFGSGTQLSVL.

The rearrangement joins TRBV14 to TRBJ2-3; no reliable D call. Germline assignment: CDR1 SGHDN and CDR2 FVKESK. Trimming stripped 0 bases from V and 6 bases from J, with 10 bases between. The CDR3 has 14 residues. The CDR3 bases are TGTGCCAGCAGCCAAGATTGGGCTTCGGATACGCAGTATTTT. This codes for CASSQDWASDTQYF.

This clone was counted only a few times. The V call is TRBV4-2, the J call TRBJ2-2; 14 nucleotides agree with TRBD2. Germline-derived CDR1 and CDR2 are LGHNA and YNFKEQ. The CDR3 sequence is 19 residues long. J lost 5 bases, V lost 4 bases, and 12 bases had no gene match. CDR3 sequence: CASSPTTTSGGAGTGELFF. CDR3 coding DNA: TGTGCCAGCAGCCCTACCACGACTAGCGGGGGGGCCGGAACCGGGGAGCTGTTTTTT.

This clone was seen more than once but under ten times. The genes are TRBV7-9 and TRBJ2-1; 8 bases fit TRBD2. Germline V gene lookup returns CDR1 SEHNR and CDR2 FQNEAQ (reference sequence). The CDR3 contains 12 residues. Trimming at V came to 2 bases and at J to 10 bases, leaving 1 base not matched to a gene. The CDR3 loop reads CASSLPGGEQFF. The CDR3 DNA is TGTGCCAGCAGCTTACCGGGGGGGGAGCAGTTCTTC. The entire variable domain, with the rest obtained from reference TRBV7-9 and TRBJ2-1, is as follows: DTGVSQNPRHKITKRGQNVTFRCDPISEHNRLYWYRQTLGQGPEFLTYFQNEAQLEKSRLLSDRFSAERPKGSFSTLEIQRTEQGDSAMYLCASSLPGGEQFFGPGTRLTVL.

This clone has a handful of counts. This chain links TRBV5-1 with TRBJ2-2; D remains ambiguous. The CDR3 totals 16 residues. Trimming pared 0 bases from V and 0 bases from J, leaving 9 bases between. In germline, CDR1 is SGHRS, CDR2 YFSETQ. The DNA of the CDR3 is TGCGCCAGCAGCTTGGAAACTAACGCGAACACCGGGGAGCTGTTTTTT. Translated: CASSLETNANTGELFF.

This clone turned up a few times. The chain carries TRBV30 and TRBJ1-1, with 8 nucleotides matching TRBD1. Germline V gene data show CDR1 as GTSNPN and CDR2 as SVGIG (reference sequence). The V and J ends lost 6 bases and 4 bases, in that order; junction bases with no gene match: 7. CDR3 length equals 13 residues. The DNA for the CDR3 is TGTGCCTGTCGGGGAGACAGGGGCACTGAAGCTTTCTTT. Its protein is CACRGDRGTEAFF.

This sequence joins TRBV30 and TRBJ2-2; D remains ambiguous. From germline, CDR1 is GTSNPN and CDR2 SVGIG (reference sequence). This CDR3 region has 13 residues. Trimming left V 2 bases short and J 1 base short, with 5 bases between. This CDR3 is CAWSLWNTGELFF. In DNA, the CDR3 is TGTGCCTGGAGTCTGTGGAACACCGGGGAGCTGTTTTTT.

A few counts support this clone. This chain uses TRBV19 with TRBJ1-1; a weak D match, TRBD1 (6 bases). The germline CDR1 and CDR2 sequences are LNHDA and SQIVND (reference sequence). This CDR3 has 16 residues. V dropped 11 bases and J dropped 0 bases, with 22 bases sitting between them. CDR3 sequence reads: CAATISGQTMNTEAFF. CDR3 nucleotides: TGTGCCGCCACGATTTCGGGACAAACCATGAACACTGAAGCTTTCTTT.

This chain connects TRBV5-1 to TRBJ2-1, with a weak D call TRBD1 (5 bases). Germline values: CDR1 SGHRS, CDR2 YFSETQ. This CDR3 contains 13 residues. The V end lost 0 bases, the J end lost 8 bases, and 9 bases lay between the germline ends. CDR3: CASSLESRDEQFF. DNA of the CDR3: TGCGCCAGCAGCTTGGAGTCCAGGGATGAGCAGTTCTTC.

This clone was observed a few times. The J gene is TRBJ1-3, the V gene TRBV28, with D tentatively TRBD1 (6 bases). This CDR3 has 15 amino acids. Germline V gives CDR1 MDHEN, CDR2 SYDVKM. V was shortened by 5 bases and J by 8 bases, with 19 bases between the two germline ends. DNA of the CDR3: TGTGCCAGCAGTCCCCAAAAACAGGGTCGAGACACCATATATTTT. Its translation is CASSPQKQGRDTIYF.

This clone was detected only a few times. V usage is TRBV28 and J usage is TRBJ2-3; a possible D gene is TRBD1 (6 bases). Germline values: CDR1 MDHEN, CDR2 SYDVKM. V lost 6 bases and J 0 bases, leaving 13 bases between the germline ends. The CDR3 sequence is 15 residues long. The CDR3 sequence is CASSSDRTSTDTQYF. CDR3 sequence (DNA): TGTGCCAGCAGCTCGGACAGAACAAGCACAGATACGCAGTATTTT.

The rearrangement links TRBV14 to TRBJ2-1; 8 bases are a match to TRBD1. Germline CDR1 SGHDN, CDR2 FVKESK. CDR3 length: 15 amino acids. V gave up 2 bases and J gave up 6 bases; unmatched junction bases: 6. CDR3 amino acids: CASSQRQGFGNEQFF. Written as DNA, the CDR3 is TGTGCCAGCAGCCAAAGACAGGGGTTCGGCAATGAGCAGTTCTTC.

This clone was seen at least ten times. J is TRBJ2-5 and V is TRBV9, with 7 bases lining up with TRBD2. The germline CDR1 and CDR2 sequences are SGDLS and YYNGEE. The CDR3 is 16 amino acids. V trimming: 3 bases; J trimming: 4 bases; junction bases outside the gene matches: 12. The CDR3 DNA reads as TGTGCCAGCAGCGATGGAGCACGGGAGGCTCGAGAGACCCAGTACTTC. Its translation: CASSDGAREARETQYF.

The chain combines TRBV30 with TRBJ1-3; 8 bases align to TRBD1. The CDR3 is 15 amino acids. The germline gives CDR1 GTSNPN, CDR2 SVGIG (reference sequence). With 2 bases clipped from V and 2 bases from J, the junction kept 5 bases outside the gene matches. In nucleotides, the CDR3 is TGTGCCTGGAGTACCGAGACAGGGGCTGGAAACACCATATATTTT. Translation: CAWSTETGAGNTIYF.

This clone was observed a handful of times. Other DNA sequences within the sample encode an identical CDR3. The chain combines TRBV2 with TRBJ1-2; tentatively, D is TRBD1 (6 bases). Germline CDR1 and CDR2: SNHLY and FYNNEI. V lost 9 bases, J lost 5 bases, and 22 bases lay in between. The CDR3 is 15 amino acids. CDR3 sequence reads: CARDLRGRDLYGYTF. CDR3 nucleotides: TGTGCCAGGGACCTCAGGGGAAGGGACCTTTATGGCTACACCTTC.

A few counts support this clone. J is TRBJ2-2 and V is TRBV21-1; TRBD2, the table's D call, lacks a check against the DNA. TRBV21-1 has pseudogene status. This CDR3 has 15 amino acids. CDR3: CARDAGTPRTGELFF. CDR3 DNA: TGTGCCCGAGACGCCGGGACTCCCCGCACCGGGGAGCTGTTTTTT.

A note on this clone: The junction departs from the called germline gene at one end, perhaps through a read error. The same CDR3 can be traced to other DNA sequences in this sample. CDR3 in DNA: TGCGCCAGCAGTTCAGGACAGGGCTATGGCTACACCTTC. It encodes CASSSGQGYGYTF. The chain combines TRBV6-6 with TRBJ1-2; TRBD1 matches at 8 bases. The CDR3 is 13 amino acids. Germline V gene lookup returns CDR1 MNHNY and CDR2 SVGAGI (reference sequence).

This clone was observed a handful of times. The V and J genes are TRBV9 and TRBJ1-1; no definite D call. The germline V gene encodes CDR1 SGDLS and CDR2 YYNGEE. There are 13 residues in the CDR3. Trimming stripped 3 bases from V and 1 base from J, with 7 bases between. The CDR3 is CASSARENTEAFF. DNA for the CDR3: TGTGCCAGCAGCGCGAGAGAGAACACTGAAGCTTTCTTT.

The rearrangement joins TRBV4-1 to TRBJ1-5; D is perhaps TRBD1 (5 bases). The germline V and J ends were trimmed by 1 base and 3 bases, with 16 bases remaining between them. The CDR3 spans 17 residues. CDR1 and CDR2 from the germline V gene are MGHRA and YSYEKL. The CDR3: CASSQGRRGRVNQPQHF. In DNA, the CDR3 is TGCGCCAGCAGCCAAGGTCGGCGGGGGAGGGTCAATCAGCCCCAGCATTTT.

The V and J genes are TRBV7-3 and TRBJ1-2; D perhaps matches TRBD1 (6 bases). Trimming took off 5 bases at V and 2 bases at J, with 9 bases between the two ends. Germline V gene sequence: CDR1 SGHTA, CDR2 FQGTGA. This CDR3 is built from 13 residues. The chain's CDR3 is CASSPQGNYGYTF. CDR3 in DNA: TGTGCCAGCAGCCCCCAGGGGAACTATGGCTACACCTTC.

The chain carries TRBV7-6 and TRBJ1-4; no definite D call. The CDR3 consists of 16 residues. The V and J ends lost 8 bases and 1 base respectively, with 17 bases between them. Germline V gives CDR1 SGHVS, CDR2 FNYEAQ. Here the CDR3 DNA reads TGTGCCAGCGGCCTCCGAGGGAGGGTAACTAATGAAAAACTGTTTTTT. Protein: CASGLRGRVTNEKLFF.

The gene calls are TRBV6-5 and TRBJ2-5; 10 bases are shared with TRBD1. The CDR3 covers 14 residues. V trimming: 4 bases; J trimming: 5 bases; junction bases outside the gene matches: 4. CDR1 MNHEY and CDR2 SVGAGI come from the germline V gene. CDR3 in amino acids: CASSSTGGRETQYF. The CDR3 DNA follows: TGTGCCAGCAGTTCGACAGGGGGCAGGGAGACCCAGTACTTC.

CDR3 DNA: TGTGCCAGCAGTGGGGACCTAGGACAGGAGACACCCCGCACAGATACGCAGTATTTT. Translating it yields CASSGDLGQETPRTDTQYF. The chain joins TRBV6-1 to TRBJ2-3; 7 bases map to TRBD1. This CDR3 has 19 residues. CDR1 and CDR2 (germline): MNHNS, SASEGT. V lost 4 bases to trimming and J lost 1 base; unmatched junction nucleotides: 17.

The rearrangement links TRBV6-5 to TRBJ1-1, with 7 positions matching TRBD1. With V trimmed by 11 bases and J by 3 bases, 9 bases remained unmatched. CDR1 is MNHEY, CDR2 SVGAGI, per germline. The length of the CDR3 is 13 residues. In DNA, the CDR3 is TGTGCCTCTTATCGGGACAGTTACACTGAAGCTTTCTTT. It encodes CASYRDSYTEAFF.

CDR3: CASSVTPAGRDEQFF. Written as DNA, the CDR3 is TGTGCCAGCAGCGTGACTCCGGCGGGGAGGGATGAGCAGTTCTTC. The V and J genes are TRBV9 and TRBJ2-1; 7 bases line up with TRBD2. With 2 bases clipped from V and 8 bases from J, the junction kept 10 bases outside the gene matches. The CDR3 covers 15 residues. The germline V gene has CDR1 SGDLS and CDR2 YYNGEE. The complete variable domain, with remaining parts taken from reference TRBV9 and TRBJ2-1, reads DSGVTQTPKHLITATGQRVTLRCSPRSGDLSVYWYQQSLDQGLQFLIQYYNGEERAKGNILERFSAQQFPDLHSELNLSSLELGDSALYFCASSVTPAGRDEQFFGPGTRLTVL.

This chain joins TRBV28 and TRBJ2-2; D unresolved. This CDR3 contains 15 residues. Germline-derived CDR1 and CDR2 are MDHEN and SYDVKM. The germline V and J ends were trimmed by 3 bases and 2 bases, with 10 bases remaining between them. CDR3 protein: CASSFPTFNTGELFF. The CDR3 coding sequence is TGTGCCAGCAGTTTCCCGACATTTAACACCGGGGAGCTGTTTTTT.

This clone was observed a few times. The chain has TRBV10-2 and TRBJ2-2, with D maybe TRBD2 (5 bases). V lost 9 bases and J 3 bases, leaving 8 bases between the germline ends. This CDR3 contains 12 residues. The germline gives CDR1 WSHSY, CDR2 SAAADI. This CDR3 is CARRADTGELFF. The CDR3 coding sequence is TGCGCCAGGAGGGCGGACACCGGGGAGCTGTTTTTT.

The table lists this clone with a few counts. The V call is TRBV18, the J call TRBJ2-1; TRBD2 agrees at 9 bases. The CDR3 length is 16 residues. V lost 4 bases to trimming and J lost 2 bases; unmatched junction nucleotides: 6. Germline V gene sequence: CDR1 KGHSH, CDR2 LQKENI. The CDR3 loop reads CASSRLAGPTYNEQFF. The CDR3 DNA reads as TGTGCCAGCTCACGTCTAGCGGGGCCTACCTACAATGAGCAGTTCTTC.